This TCR beta chain was profiled in a study of shared clonotypes between healthy human individuals. Germline V CDR1 and CDR2: SGHTA, FQGNSA. The CDR3 consists of 11 residues. V lost 5 bases and J 2 bases, leaving 3 bases between the germline ends. The method was immunoSEQ multiplex PCR; TCRdb's version includes in-frame clones alone and lacks a portion of them. The sample yields about 1.1 million clones, about 84% seen once. This clone was seen at least ten times. The same CDR3 is also encoded by other DNA sequences in this sample. Source material: memory CD4+ T cells from PBMCs. Subset: CD45RA-negative fraction. The chain couples TRBV7-2 to TRBJ2-5; D uncertain. The clonotype originates from a man aged 18 to 30 in good health. Some clones in this sample may be carry-over from other donors' samples. This CDR3 reads CASSGQETQYF. CDR3 DNA: TGTGCCAGCAGCGGGCAAGAGACCCAGTACTTC. Based on the CDR3 plus reference TRBV7-2 and TRBJ2-5, the full variable domain is GAGVSQSPSNKVTEKGKDVELRCDPISGHTALYWYRQSLGQGLEFLIYFQGNSAPDKSGLPSDRFSAERTGGSVSTLTIQRTQQEDSAVYLCASSGQETQYFGPGTRLLVL.